This T cell receptor beta chain was recorded in a study of cytomegalovirus exposure and HLA in healthy donors. Study-level points and caveats: For cytomegalovirus status, the classifier reportedly gave diagnoses with high specificity and sensitivity. The tendency of first-cohort TCR clusters to co-occur in the 120 or so validation repertoires emerged from a later analysis.

J gave up 1 base and V 2 bases, and 2 bases lay outside the gene matches. The CDR3 is made up of 15 amino acids. Germline CDR1 KGHSH, CDR2 LQKENI. Worth noting for this clone: Its antigen remains unknown.

Assay: immunoSEQ multiplex PCR; the TCRdb copy retains only in-frame clones and omits some. The sample includes under 140,000 clones, roughly 87% of them seen just once. This receptor was identified in a young woman in good health and CMV-seronegative. Sample: PBMCs. V and J are TRBV18 and TRBJ2-3, with 8 bases aligning to TRBD1. The CDR3 DNA follows: TGTGCCAGCTCACCATCGGACAGGGGCACAGATACGCAGTATTTT. Amino acids: CASSPSDRGTDTQYF. The full variable domain, with the rest looked up from reference TRBV18 and TRBJ2-3, is NAGVMQNPRHLVRRRGQEARLRCSPMKGHSHVYWYRQLPEEGLKFMVYLQKENIIDESGMPKERFSAEFPKEGPSILRIQQVVRGDSAAYFCASSPSDRGTDTQYFGPGTRLTVL.